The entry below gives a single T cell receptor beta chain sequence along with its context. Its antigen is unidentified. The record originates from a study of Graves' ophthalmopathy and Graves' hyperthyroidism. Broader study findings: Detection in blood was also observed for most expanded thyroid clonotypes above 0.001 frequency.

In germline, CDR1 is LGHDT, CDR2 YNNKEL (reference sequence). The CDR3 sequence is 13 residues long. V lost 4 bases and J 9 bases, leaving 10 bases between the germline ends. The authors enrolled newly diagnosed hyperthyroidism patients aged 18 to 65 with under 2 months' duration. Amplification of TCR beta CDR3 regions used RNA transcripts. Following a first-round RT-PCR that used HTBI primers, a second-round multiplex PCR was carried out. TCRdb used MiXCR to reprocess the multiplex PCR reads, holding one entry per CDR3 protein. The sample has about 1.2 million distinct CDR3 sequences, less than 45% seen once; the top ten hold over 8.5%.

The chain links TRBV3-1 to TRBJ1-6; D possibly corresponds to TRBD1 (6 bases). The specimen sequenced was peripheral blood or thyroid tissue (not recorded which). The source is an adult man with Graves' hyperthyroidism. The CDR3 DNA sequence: TGTGCCAGCAGCCCGACAGGTGCTTCACCCCTCCACTTT. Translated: CASSPTGASPLHF.